The 17 T cell receptor beta chains below were found in one sample sequenced in a study of CXCR3-negative and CXCR3-positive naive CD8 T cells. These receptors have no known antigen. Overall study results and limits: Naive CXCR3-positive cells had TRB CDR3s more hydrophobic than those of CXCR3-negative naive cells.

UMI-labeled TRB cDNA libraries were prepared by 5' RACE. TCRdb re-called the 5' RACE reads, yielding one record per CDR3 amino acid sequence without DNA. The sample totals 130,000 to 150,000 distinct CDR3 sequences. What was sequenced was naive CXCR3+ CD8+ T cells from blood. Indicated subset: CD45RO-CCR7+CD27+CD95- naive CD8+ T cells expressing CXCR3 (TNR3+). The receptor source for this set is a human donor in good health. Some clones in this sample may be carry-over from other donors' samples.

The CDR3 sequence is CASSDPTASYEQYF. V is TRBV7-9 and J is TRBJ2-7. CDR1 SEHNR and CDR2 FQNEAQ come from the germline V gene (reference sequence). The CDR3 sequence is 14 residues long.

CDR3 sequence: CATSAQSSYEQYF. The chain recombines TRBV25-1 with TRBJ2-7; checking the TCRdb D call of TRBD1 is not possible without DNA. The CDR3 runs 13 residues. Germline-derived CDR1 and CDR2 are MGHDK and SYGVNS.

The gene calls are TRBV5-1 and TRBJ1-2. This CDR3 spans 12 amino acids. The germline gives CDR1 SGHRS, CDR2 YFSETQ. This chain's CDR3 is CASSDTADGYTF.

The chain links TRBV29-1 to TRBJ1-2. The CDR3 contains 13 residues. The germline V gene encodes CDR1 SQVTM and CDR2 ANQGSEA. CDR3 protein: CSVEEQTVYGYTF.

This rearrangement joins TRBV15 to TRBJ2-1. The CDR3 sequence is 12 residues long. Germline V gene sequence: CDR1 LNHNV, CDR2 YYDKDF (reference sequence). The CDR3: CATSPDHNEQFF. Complete variable domain (other parts from reference TRBV15 and TRBJ2-1): DAMVIQNPRYQVTQFGKPVTLSCSQTLNHNVMYWYQQKSSQAPKLLFHYYDKDFNNEADTPDNFQSRRPNTSFCFLDIRSPGLGDTAMYLCATSPDHNEQFFGPGTRLTVL.

The genes are TRBV28 and TRBJ2-5; TCRdb picks TRBD1, but there is no DNA to check that call. CDR1 is MDHEN and CDR2 is SYDVKM in the germline V gene. The CDR3 extends over 16 amino acids. The CDR3 loop reads CASSPPVIARGETQYF.

This sequence joins TRBV4-2 and TRBJ2-7; TCRdb outputs TRBD1, but without DNA this stays unchecked. The CDR3 contains 14 residues. Germline V gene sequence: CDR1 LGHNA, CDR2 YNFKEQ. CDR3 in amino acids: CASSPGTGFHEQYF.

This sequence joins TRBV7-8 and TRBJ2-3. The CDR3 spans 13 residues. Per germline, CDR1 SGHVS and CDR2 FQNEAQ. CDR3 residues: CVSSAEFTDTQYF.

The CDR3 reads CASTRDSLNNEQFF. The genes are TRBV7-2 and TRBJ2-1; TCRdb names TRBD2, which stays unverified in the absence of DNA. Germline V gene data show CDR1 as SGHTA and CDR2 as FQGNSA. The CDR3 extends over 14 amino acids.

The genes are TRBV12-3 or TRBV12-4 and TRBJ2-7; there is no DNA to check the TCRdb D call of TRBD1. CDR3 length equals 18 residues. The CDR3 is CASSLALVGGTEIYEQYF.

The chain links TRBV7-9 to TRBJ1-4; TCRdb outputs TRBD1, but without DNA this stays unchecked. The germline V gene has CDR1 SEHNR and CDR2 FQNEAQ (reference sequence). The CDR3 loop spans 16 amino acids. The CDR3 loop is CASSTTPQGTNEKLFF.

The V and J genes are TRBV27 and TRBJ1-2; TCRdb's assignment of TRBD1 cannot be checked, as there is no DNA. Germline assignment: CDR1 MNHEY and CDR2 SMNVEV (reference sequence). The CDR3 length is 14 residues. The chain's CDR3 is CASSLRGTLYGYTF.

The V call is TRBV5-1, the J call TRBJ2-1; TCRdb returns TRBD1, unconfirmable since there is no DNA. This CDR3 region has 15 residues. The germline gives CDR1 SGHRS, CDR2 YFSETQ. The CDR3 loop is CASSDGTGDYNEQFF. Looking up the rest from reference TRBV5-1 and TRBJ2-1 gives the full variable domain: KAGVTQTPRYLIKTRGQQVTLSCSPISGHRSVSWYQQTPGQGLQFLFEYFSETQRNKGNFPGRFSGRQFSNSRSEMNVSTLELGDSALYLCASSDGTGDYNEQFFGPGTRLTVL.

This chain joins TRBV28 and TRBJ2-7; without DNA, the TCRdb call of TRBD1 cannot be checked. The CDR3 loop spans 14 amino acids. From germline, CDR1 is MDHEN and CDR2 SYDVKM. The CDR3 here is CASTSGQGPYEQYF. Full variable domain (missing parts from reference TRBV28 and TRBJ2-7): DVKVTQSSRYLVKRTGEKVFLECVQDMDHENMFWYRQDPGLGLRLIYFSYDVKMKEKGDIPEGYSVSREKKERFSLILESASTNQTSMYLCASTSGQGPYEQYFGPGTRLTVT.

The gene calls are TRBV30 and TRBJ2-1; the TCRdb call, TRBD1, lacks DNA for checking. CDR1 and CDR2 (germline): GTSNPN, SVGIG (reference sequence). The CDR3 loop spans 15 amino acids. The chain's CDR3 is CAWSSGTEDYNEQFF.

The rearrangement links TRBV18 to TRBJ2-5. CDR3 size: 12 residues. Germline V gives CDR1 KGHSH, CDR2 LQKENI. CDR3 residues: CASSPSAETQYF.

The chain is built from TRBV9 and TRBJ1-2; the D call from TCRdb, TRBD1, cannot be confirmed without DNA. Per germline, CDR1 SGDLS and CDR2 YYNGEE. The CDR3 has 15 amino acids. Here the CDR3 reads CASSAPTGLVYGYTF.